A selection of T cell receptor beta chains follows, all from one sample in a study of CD8+ T cells in alopecia areata. Assay used: immunoSEQ multiplex PCR; TCRdb lists only in-frame clones, some missing. Among some 110,000 clones listed, approximately 58% were seen once. The sample taken for sequencing was CD4+ T cells sorted from blood. The receptors here all came from a human donor in good health. CDR3s include the opening cysteine and the closing phenylalanine or tryptophan. A D gene is named only where the DNA matches it firmly. Expanded clones get a size class; other rows say once, few or many, or leave the size out.

cdr3_aa	cdr3_nt	v_call	clone_size	d_call	cdr3_length	j_call
CASSIQGAYGYTF	TGTGCCAGTAGTATCCAGGGGGCCTATGGCTACACCTTC	TRBV19	-	TRBD1	13	TRBJ1-2
CASSYSSSNYGYTF	TGTGCCAGCAGTTACTCGTCCTCTAACTATGGCTACACCTTC	TRBV6-5	-	-	14	TRBJ1-2
CASTDRQGRRPQETQYF	TGTGCCAGCACCGATCGCCAAGGGCGAAGACCCCAAGAGACCCAGTACTTC	TRBV7-8	-	-	17	TRBJ2-5
CASSLVGDGYTF	TGCGCCAGCAGCTTGGTTGGGGATGGCTACACCTTC	TRBV5-1	few	-	12	TRBJ1-2
CAWSRQGGTEAFF	TGTGCCTGGAGCCGACAGGGCGGTACTGAAGCTTTCTTT	TRBV30	-	TRBD1	13	TRBJ1-1
CASRGTNQPQHF	TGTGCCAGCAGGGGGACTAATCAGCCCCAGCATTTT	TRBV6-5	-	-	12	TRBJ1-5
CASSVSINSPLHF	TGTGCCAGCAGCGTTTCGATAAATTCACCCCTCCACTTT	TRBV9	-	-	13	TRBJ1-6
CARTQGPSSKNIQYF	TGTGCCAGAACACAGGGGCCGTCCTCCAAAAACATTCAGTACTTC	TRBV27	-	TRBD1	15	TRBJ2-4
CATTRTDSYNSPLHF	TGTGCCACCACGAGGACAGACTCCTATAATTCACCCCTCCACTTT	TRBV5-6	once	-	15	TRBJ1-6
CASSQGHGQGFDQPQHF	TGCGCCAGCAGCCAAGGTCACGGACAGGGGTTCGATCAGCCCCAGCATTTT	TRBV4-1	once	TRBD1	17	TRBJ1-5
CAWSRDRGTEAFF	TGTGCCTGGAGCCGCGACAGGGGCACTGAAGCTTTCTTT	TRBV30	-	TRBD1	13	TRBJ1-1
CASSQNRGQGGYTF	TGCGCCAGCAGCCAAAACAGGGGGCAGGGTGGCTACACCTTC	TRBV4-1	-	TRBD1	14	TRBJ1-2
CASSVRGAYNEQFF	TGCGCCAGCAGCGTGCGGGGGGCCTACAATGAGCAGTTCTTC	TRBV5-1	-	TRBD2	14	TRBJ2-1
CASSGRTVKETQYF	TGCGCCAGCAGCGGACGGACTGTCAAAGAGACCCAGTACTTC	TRBV4-1	few	-	14	TRBJ2-5
CAWAPGQGREPQHF	TGTGCCTGGGCACCGGGACAGGGGCGAGAGCCCCAGCATTTT	TRBV30	few	TRBD1	14	TRBJ1-5
CASSLLDRGRVNTEAFF	TGTGCCAGCAGCCTCCTTGACAGGGGGCGGGTGAACACTGAAGCTTTCTTT	TRBV11-2	few	TRBD1	17	TRBJ1-1
CASSNWAGSLTDTQYF	TGTGCCAGCAGCAACTGGGCGGGCAGCCTCACAGATACGCAGTATTTT	TRBV7-2	-	-	16	TRBJ2-3
CASSPLSTSGPYEQYF	TGCGCCAGCAGCCCGCTAAGTACTAGCGGGCCTTACGAGCAGTACTTC	TRBV4-1	-	TRBD2	16	TRBJ2-7
CASSGGQWETQYF	TGTGCCAGCAGTGGAGGACAGTGGGAGACCCAGTACTTC	TRBV2	-	-	13	TRBJ2-5
CASSASGANVLTF	TGTGCCAGCAGCGCCTCTGGGGCCAACGTCCTGACTTTC	TRBV5-4	-	-	13	TRBJ2-6
CAWSRDTANQPQHF	TGTGCCTGGAGTAGGGACACCGCCAATCAGCCCCAGCATTTT	TRBV30	-	-	14	TRBJ1-5
CASSRAGANTEAFF	TGCGCCAGCAGTCGGGCAGGGGCGAACACTGAAGCTTTCTTT	TRBV23-1	few	-	14	TRBJ1-1
CASSVRQGALNEQFF	TGTGCCAGCAGTGTAAGGCAGGGGGCTCTGAATGAGCAGTTCTTC	TRBV2	-	TRBD1	15	TRBJ2-1
CSVWNGQQYF	TGCAGCGTGTGGAATGGGCAGCAGTACTTC	TRBV29-1	-	-	10	TRBJ2-7
CASSLTSGAGNEQFF	TGTGCCAGCAGCCTCACTAGCGGGGCTGGCAATGAGCAGTTCTTC	TRBV16	-	TRBD2	15	TRBJ2-1
CASSSGASPDTQYF	TGTGCCAGCAGCTCCGGGGCCAGCCCAGATACGCAGTATTTT	TRBV5-4	-	-	14	TRBJ2-3
CASSDWNTGELFF	TGTGCCAGCAGTGACTGGAACACCGGGGAGCTGTTTTTT	TRBV6-4	-	-	13	TRBJ2-2
CASSLYTMNTEAFF	TGTGCCAGCAGCCTTTATACAATGAACACTGAAGCTTTCTTT	TRBV2	-	-	14	TRBJ1-1
CASLPKGTGYEKLFF	TGTGCCAGCCTGCCTAAGGGGACAGGGTATGAAAAACTGTTTTTT	TRBV28	-	TRBD1	15	TRBJ1-4
CASSSRDRWGWIF	TGTGCCAGCAGCTCGCGGGACCGGTGGGGTTGGATCTTC	TRBV21-1	few	-	13	TRBJ2-1
CASRLVGPSGANVLTF	TGTGCCAGCAGGCTAGTGGGGCCCTCTGGGGCCAACGTCCTGACTTTC	TRBV27	once	-	16	TRBJ2-6
CAWTRDWREQFF	TGTGCCTGGACCCGGGACTGGAGAGAGCAGTTCTTC	TRBV30	few	-	12	TRBJ2-1
CASSTYKGGTNEKLFF	TGTGCCAGCAGCACTTACAAAGGGGGAACTAATGAAAAACTGTTTTTT	TRBV27	-	-	16	TRBJ1-4
CASSQSPGGDSNQPQHF	TGCGCCAGCAGCCAATCGCCCGGGGGGGATAGCAATCAGCCCCAGCATTTT	TRBV4-1	few	-	17	TRBJ1-5
CASSNTGTGGGYTF	TGTGCCAGCAGTAACACCGGGACAGGGGGCGGCTACACCTTC	TRBV27	-	TRBD1	14	TRBJ1-2
CASSLVGIRNTEAFF	TGTGCCAGCAGCTTAGTGGGCATAAGGAACACTGAAGCTTTCTTT	TRBV7-2	-	-	15	TRBJ1-1
CASSPTGPNSNQPQHF	TGCGCCAGCAGCCCTACAGGGCCAAATAGCAATCAGCCCCAGCATTTT	TRBV4-1	once	-	16	TRBJ1-5
CSLSPSVNTEAFF	TGCAGTCTAAGCCCGTCGGTGAACACTGAAGCTTTCTTT	TRBV29-1	few	-	13	TRBJ1-1
CASSYSGGGQAFF	TGTGCCAGCAGTTACTCGGGGGGAGGGCAAGCTTTCTTT	TRBV6-5	-	-	13	TRBJ1-1
CASKMVDRGNSPLHF	TGTGCCAGTAAAATGGTGGACAGGGGAAATTCACCCCTCCACTTT	TRBV19	-	TRBD1	15	TRBJ1-6
CASSSRGSGGRYEQYF	TGTGCCAGCAGCTCCCGGGGCAGCGGGGGACGCTACGAGCAGTACTTC	TRBV7-2	-	TRBD2	16	TRBJ2-7
CASSLSPNQPQHF	TGTGCCAGCAGCTTGAGTCCAAATCAGCCCCAGCATTTT	TRBV7-9	few	-	13	TRBJ1-5
CASSLDSPYNSPLHF	TGCGCCAGCAGCTTAGACAGTCCGTATAATTCACCCCTCCACTTT	TRBV5-1	-	-	15	TRBJ1-6
CSVHEGISRSLETQYF	TGCAGCGTTCACGAGGGGATTTCACGGAGTTTAGAGACCCAGTACTTC	TRBV29-1	-	-	16	TRBJ2-5
CASSMRGPGEQYF	TGTGCCAGCAGCATGAGGGGACCGGGGGAGCAGTACTTC	TRBV5-6	-	-	13	TRBJ2-7
CASSERGTMLVIAKNIQYF	TGTGCCAGCAGTGAACGGGGCACTATGCTGGTAATAGCCAAAAACATTCAGTACTTC	TRBV2	-	-	19	TRBJ2-4
CAWTRDRNQPQHF	TGTGCCTGGACCCGGGACAGAAATCAGCCCCAGCATTTT	TRBV30	-	TRBD1	13	TRBJ1-5
CASSRSTNAYEQYF	TGCGCCAGCAGCCGCTCAACCAATGCCTACGAGCAGTACTTC	TRBV5-1	-	-	14	TRBJ2-7
CASRPSTGAGGYTF	TGTGCCAGCAGACCTTCTACAGGGGCGGGTGGCTACACCTTC	TRBV7-2	few	TRBD1	14	TRBJ1-2
CAWSALGYGNTIYF	TGTGCCTGGAGTGCCCTTGGGTATGGAAACACCATATATTTT	TRBV30	-	-	14	TRBJ1-3
CAISVDRGYGYTF	TGTGCCATCAGTGTGGACAGGGGATATGGCTACACCTTC	TRBV10-3	-	TRBD1	13	TRBJ1-2
CSVEDRGTGDYGYTF	TGCAGCGTTGAAGACAGGGGGACCGGGGACTATGGCTACACCTTC	TRBV29-1	-	TRBD1	15	TRBJ1-2
CASSHSAYGYTF	TGTGCCAGCAGCCACAGTGCCTATGGCTACACCTTC	TRBV11-2	-	-	12	TRBJ1-2
CASSPGQFFGKVEQYF	TGTGCCAGCAGCCCGGGACAGTTCTTCGGTAAGGTCGAGCAGTACTTC	TRBV7-2	-	TRBD1	16	TRBJ2-7
CASGFVALKLFF	TGTGCCAGCGGCTTTGTGGCGCTTAAGCTGTTTTTT	TRBV27	-	-	12	TRBJ2-2
CSALKTYEQYF	TGCAGTGCCCTAAAGACCTACGAGCAGTACTTC	TRBV20-1	-	-	11	TRBJ2-7